Reported below is one T cell receptor beta chain. Its antigen is not known. The sample comes from a study of Ad26.COV2.S vaccination and SARS-CoV-2 variants. Broader study findings: Using TCR breadth and depth analyses may have led to underestimated total T cell responses. A substantial breadth of spike-specific CD8+ and CD4+ T cell responses after vaccination has been reported.

Sample treatment: some 19 received Ad26.COV2.S at low or high dose, single or two shots; about 5 received placebo; per-sample allocation not given. Samples came from day 63 after the first vaccine or placebo injection. CDR1 and CDR2 (germline): MGHRA, YSYEKL. Trimming pared 4 bases from V and 0 bases from J, leaving 20 bases between. This CDR3 has 18 residues. Some clones are missing from TCRdb's copy, which holds only in-frame ones; the method was immunoSEQ multiplex PCR. The data contain approximately 450,000 clones, 75% to 95% of them singletons. This specimen consisted of peripheral blood, obtained in a trial of Ad26.COV2.S vaccine versus placebo. The sequence derives from a person aged 18-60 years who received the Ad26.COV2.S COVID-19 vaccine or a placebo. V gene TRBV4-1 combines with J gene TRBJ2-3, with a tentative D call TRBD1 (7 bases). The CDR3 DNA follows: TGCGCCAGCAGCCTTTTGGGCGGGGACAGATCTAGCACAGATACGCAGTATTTT. It encodes CASSLLGGDRSSTDTQYF.